This entry concerns a single T cell receptor (beta chain). Its target is unknown. This entry is derived from a study of Ad26.COV2.S vaccination and SARS-CoV-2 variants. Findings of the study overall: Vaccine recipients posted higher spike-specific TCR breadth than their placebo counterparts.

Germline CDR1 is SGDLS and CDR2 is YYNGEE. V was clipped by 0 bases and J by 4 bases, with 10 bases between them. This CDR3 region has 15 residues. The treatment here: some 20 received Ad26.COV2.S at low or high dose, single or two shots; about five received placebo; per-sample allocation not given. Samples were taken on day 63 after the first vaccine or placebo injection. Ad26.COV2.S expressed prefusion-stabilized spike from the original Wuhan strain. Generated by immunoSEQ multiplex PCR, the TCRdb table keeps only in-frame clones and is missing some. The repertoire holds roughly 250,000 clones, with around 88% as singletons.

The J gene is TRBJ2-2, the V gene TRBV9, with D possibly being TRBD1 (6 bases). This receptor was identified in a person aged 18-60 years who received the Ad26.COV2.S COVID-19 vaccine or a placebo. Specimen: peripheral blood, collected in a trial of Ad26.COV2.S vaccine versus placebo. The CDR3 loop is CASSVDRAGTGELFF. CDR3 DNA sequence: TGTGCCAGCAGCGTAGACAGGGCGGGCACCGGGGAGCTGTTTTTT.